The 26 T cell receptor beta chains listed next were all sequenced from one sample in a study of blood T cells in healthy people across ages. The authors ran a second PCR of about 7 to 11 cycles using a sample-barcoded 5' primer and a J-beta primer mix. One entry per CDR3 protein, called by TCRdb with MiXCR from the 5' RACE reads. The sample includes 700,000 to 900,000 distinct CDR3 sequences, 53% of them seen just once. The source material was blood. The receptor source for this set is a man aged 80 or over in good health.

This clonotype was observed once. This chain links TRBV13 with TRBJ2-3, with 11 bases identical to TRBD2. V shed 5 bases, J shed 14 bases, and the junction held 24 bases outside the gene matches. This CDR3 has 18 amino acids. Per the germline V gene, CDR1 is PRHDT and CDR2 is FYEKMQ (reference sequence). CDR3 nucleotides: TGTGCCAGCAGCCGTATAGCGGGAGGGCCCGTCGGGCACAGATACGCGTATTTT. It codes for CASSRIAGGPVGHRYAYF.

This clonotype was counted a few times. The gene calls are TRBV29-1 and TRBJ2-7; tentatively, D is TRBD1 (8 bases). Trimming pared 4 bases from V and 2 bases from J, leaving 15 bases between. The germline CDR1 and CDR2 sequences are SQVTM and ANQGSEA. The CDR3 contains 14 residues. CDR3 nucleotides: TGCAGCGTTGTACACAGGGGGGGGCCCTACGAGCAGTACTTC. Protein product: CSVVHRGGPYEQYF.

The genes are TRBV5-1 and TRBJ2-1; 7 nucleotides match TRBD2. The germline CDR1 and CDR2 sequences are SGHRS and YFSETQ. This CDR3 spans 14 amino acids. V shed 2 bases, J shed 7 bases, and the junction held 6 bases outside the gene matches. The CDR3 loop is CASSLDGRRNEQFF. As DNA, the CDR3 is TGCGCCAGCAGCTTAGACGGGAGGAGGAATGAGCAGTTCTTC.

The J gene is TRBJ2-1, the V gene TRBV11-2; 12 nucleotides match TRBD2. The germline gives CDR1 SGHAT, CDR2 FQNNGV. The CDR3 is 17 residues long. The J segment lost 7 bases and the V segment lost 5 bases, leaving 12 bases of the junction unmatched. This CDR3 reads CASSPLAGGPISNEQFF. The CDR3 DNA reads TGTGCCAGCAGCCCTCTAGCGGGAGGGCCTATTTCGAATGAGCAGTTCTTC.

J is TRBJ2-3 and V is TRBV4-2; 11 bases agree with TRBD2. V lost 3 bases, J lost 6 bases, and 8 bases stayed unmatched. The CDR3 contains 16 residues. Germline CDR1 LGHNA, CDR2 YNFKEQ. The CDR3 sequence is CASSQAPGLADDTQYF. In DNA, the CDR3 is TGTGCCAGCAGCCAGGCCCCGGGACTAGCGGACGATACGCAGTATTTT.

The chain is built from TRBV20-1 and TRBJ2-4, with TRBD2 matching over 13 bases. Germline lookup yields CDR1 DFQATT and CDR2 SNEGSKA (reference sequence). Trimming removed 6 bases from V and 13 bases from J; junction bases left unmatched: 9. The CDR3 is 13 amino acids. The CDR3 is CSAPGLAGTEQYF. The DNA of the CDR3 is TGCAGTGCCCCGGGACTAGCGGGAACTGAGCAGTACTTC.

Only a few counts were recorded for this clonotype. This chain connects TRBV27 to TRBJ2-3; no reliable D call. This CDR3 has 15 residues. Germline CDR1 MNHEY, CDR2 SMNVEV (reference sequence). V was shortened by 10 bases and J by 4 bases, with 21 bases between the two germline ends. The CDR3 loop is CATASVRLLPDTQYF. The CDR3 DNA follows: TGTGCCACCGCTAGTGTTCGTTTGCTCCCAGATACGCAGTATTTT.

Here the CDR3 DNA reads TGTGCCAGCAGTTTATCTAGCGGAGACAGAGACGCGTATTTT. Translating it yields CASSLSSGDRDAYF. This chain links TRBV27 with TRBJ2-3; TRBD2 is a possible D gene (6 bases). Looked up from germline, CDR1 is MNHEY and CDR2 is SMNVEV (reference sequence). The CDR3 consists of 14 residues. V lost 0 bases and J 14 bases, leaving 18 bases between the germline ends.

V and J are TRBV25-1 and TRBJ2-5; 8 nucleotides line up with TRBD1. With V trimmed by 4 bases and J by 4 bases, 2 bases remained unmatched. Germline V gives CDR1 MGHDK, CDR2 SYGVNS. CDR3 size: 13 residues. CDR3: CASSAGGRETQYF. CDR3 nucleotide sequence: TGTGCCAGCAGTGCAGGGGGCAGAGAGACCCAGTACTTC.

The chain uses TRBV6-1 and TRBJ1-2, with 7 bases aligning to TRBD1. Germline assignment: CDR1 MNHNS and CDR2 SASEGT. With V trimmed by 6 bases and J by 0 bases, 7 bases remained unmatched. CDR3 size: 15 residues. CDR3 nucleotides: TGTGCCAGCAGAATGGGGGACAGCGCTAACTATGGCTACACCTTC. Protein product: CASRMGDSANYGYTF.

The chain carries TRBV6-6 and TRBJ1-2; weak D call: TRBD1 (5 bases). Germline assignment: CDR1 MNHNY and CDR2 SVGAGI (reference sequence). The CDR3 is made up of 14 amino acids. Trimming cost V 0 bases and J 1 base, with 6 bases left between them. The CDR3 sequence: CASSYSDSNYGYTF. The DNA for the CDR3 is TGTGCCAGCAGTTACTCCGACAGTAACTATGGCTACACCTTC.

The table lists this clonotype with a few counts. The gene calls are TRBV20-1 and TRBJ2-5; D call uncertain. Germline loops: CDR1 DFQATT, CDR2 SNEGSKA (reference sequence). The CDR3 is 12 amino acids. V dropped 4 bases and J dropped 5 bases, with 11 bases sitting between them. The CDR3 DNA sequence: TGCAGTGCTATTGGACGTCCCGAGACCCAGTACTTC. As protein: CSAIGRPETQYF.

This sequence joins TRBV2 and TRBJ2-6; the match to TRBD1 covers 7 bases. Germline CDR1 and CDR2: SNHLY and FYNNEI. The CDR3 contains 19 residues. V lost 2 bases, J lost 1 base, and 11 bases stayed unmatched. CDR3 nucleotide sequence: TGTGCCAGCAGTGAACTGACGGCGACAGGGCAGTCTGGGGCCAACGTCCTGACTTTC. Translating it yields CASSELTATGQSGANVLTF. The entire variable domain, with the rest obtained from reference TRBV2 and TRBJ2-6, is as follows: EPEVTQTPSHQVTQMGQEVILRCVPISNHLYFYWYRQILGQKVEFLVSFYNNEISEKSEIFDDQFSVERPDGSNFTLKIRSTKLEDSAMYFCASSELTATGQSGANVLTFGAGSRLTVL.

This clonotype was seen a few times. The chain has TRBV29-1 and TRBJ2-5; tentatively, D is TRBD1 (6 bases). The CDR3 runs 12 residues. Deletions cut 7 bases from V and 5 bases from J, with 14 bases between. Germline V CDR1 and CDR2: SQVTM, ANQGSEA. CDR3 sequence reads: CSASQGLETQYF. In DNA, the CDR3 is TGCAGCGCAAGTCAGGGGCTGGAGACCCAGTACTTC.

The CDR3 spells CASSVTSQGGYGYTF. DNA for the CDR3: TGTGCCAGCAGCGTCACATCGCAGGGGGGCTATGGCTACACCTTC. The chain combines TRBV9 with TRBJ1-2, with 7 bases matching TRBD1. V trimming: 2 bases; J trimming: 4 bases; junction bases outside the gene matches: 8. The CDR3 runs to 15 residues. Germline loops: CDR1 SGDLS, CDR2 YYNGEE.

V gene TRBV14 combines with J gene TRBJ2-4; 11 bases line up with TRBD1. There are 17 residues in the CDR3. The junction had 8 bases not matched to a gene; V was cut back by 4 bases and J by 3 bases. The germline V gene has CDR1 SGHDN and CDR2 FVKESK. The CDR3 is CASSPRTGGRVKNIQYF. DNA of the CDR3: TGTGCCAGCAGCCCGCGGACAGGGGGCAGAGTCAAAAACATTCAGTACTTC.

This clonotype appeared many times. V and J are TRBV7-2 and TRBJ1-2; a weak D match, TRBD1 (6 bases). CDR3 length: 14 amino acids. The V end lost 6 bases, the J end lost 8 bases, and 19 bases lay between the germline ends. CDR1 and CDR2 (germline): SGHTA, FQGNSA. CDR3 region: CASRPAGAARGYTF. The CDR3 DNA reads as TGTGCCAGCAGACCCGCGGGGGCGGCGCGAGGCTACACCTTC.

This chain connects TRBV2 to TRBJ2-5, with D possibly being TRBD1 (6 bases). V lost 5 bases, J lost 4 bases, and 14 bases lay in between. Germline assignment: CDR1 SNHLY and CDR2 FYNNEI. CDR3 length: 14 residues. The CDR3 bases are TGTGCCAGCAGTCAACAGGGTCGAGGAGAGACCCAGTACTTC. Residues: CASSQQGRGETQYF.

The rearrangement uses TRBV5-1 and TRBJ2-7, with D possibly TRBD2 on 6 matching bases. The CDR3 is 16 amino acids. Germline V gene lookup returns CDR1 SGHRS and CDR2 YFSETQ. The ends were cut back, 7 bases at V and 2 bases at J, with 22 bases in the middle. The CDR3 is CASPGDGIPRAYEQYF. CDR3 in DNA: TGCGCCAGCCCGGGGGACGGGATCCCTCGGGCCTACGAGCAGTACTTC.

This chain joins TRBV2 and TRBJ2-3; weak D call: TRBD1 (5 bases). Trimming took off 8 bases at V and 4 bases at J, with 10 bases between the two ends. This CDR3 has 12 residues. From germline, CDR1 is SNHLY and CDR2 FYNNEI. In nucleotides, the CDR3 is TGTGCCAGCCGGCAGGGTCCAGATACGCAGTATTTT. Its translation is CASRQGPDTQYF.

The chain recombines TRBV29-1 with TRBJ2-5; D is uncertain. The CDR3 consists of 12 residues. CDR1 is SQVTM and CDR2 is ANQGSEA in the germline V gene. Trimming took 3 bases from V and 2 from J, leaving 7 bases between them. For the CDR3, the DNA is TGCAGCGTTGAGAGGCAGCAAGAGACCCAGTACTTC. This encodes CSVERQQETQYF.

The chain recombines TRBV6-5 with TRBJ2-5; tentative D call: TRBD2 (6 bases). This CDR3 region has 12 residues. Per the germline V gene, CDR1 is MNHEY and CDR2 is SVGAGI. V was trimmed by 4 bases and J by 11 bases, leaving 14 bases between them. DNA of the CDR3: TGTGCCAGCAGTTCTTTCCCGGGAGAGCAGTACTTC. This translates into CASSSFPGEQYF.

The chain couples TRBV6-2 or TRBV6-3 to TRBJ2-7; 8 nucleotides agree with TRBD1. CDR1 is MNHEY, CDR2 SVGEGT, per germline. The V gene end was trimmed by 6 bases and the J gene end by 3 bases; junction bases not matched to a gene: 7. The CDR3 is 14 amino acids. CDR3 nucleotide sequence: TGTGCCAGCAGACCGGACAGGGCCCTCTACGAGCAGTACTTC. Protein product: CASRPDRALYEQYF.

The chain combines TRBV24-1 with TRBJ2-5, with TRBD1 matching over 7 bases. This CDR3 region has 15 residues. The V gene end was trimmed by 3 bases and the J gene end by 11 bases; junction bases not matched to a gene: 14. Looked up from germline, CDR1 is KGHDR and CDR2 is SFDVKD. CDR3: CATSDGQAAINEQYF. The CDR3 region has the DNA TGTGCCACCAGTGATGGACAGGCGGCGATCAATGAGCAGTACTTC.

The chain's CDR3 is CASSEWGGGLGNEQFF. Here the CDR3 DNA reads TGTGCCAGCAGTGAATGGGGGGGTGGGCTAGGGAATGAGCAGTTCTTC. The J gene is TRBJ2-1, the V gene TRBV25-1, with 7 bases lining up with TRBD2. The CDR3 covers 16 residues. Germline lookup yields CDR1 MGHDK and CDR2 SYGVNS. Losses at the gene ends were 1 base for V and 7 bases for J; bases not matched to a gene: 10.

The chain's CDR3 is CSARDSAKAKNIQYF. CDR3 DNA: TGCAGTGCTAGAGATTCGGCCAAAGCCAAAAACATTCAGTACTTC. The chain uses TRBV20-1 and TRBJ2-4, with D hard to call. The length of the CDR3 is 15 residues. Germline loops: CDR1 DFQATT, CDR2 SNEGSKA (reference sequence). The V end was cut by 0 bases, the J end by 0 bases, with 9 bases between.